This entry lists 2 T cell receptor beta chains sequenced from one sample in a study of T cells in Graves' hyperthyroidism and ophthalmopathy. RNA transcripts gave rise to amplified TCR beta CDR3 regions. The TCR CDR3 was amplified in a first-round RT-PCR using the HTBI primer set. TCRdb called the multiplex PCR reads again in MiXCR, with one record for every CDR3 protein. The table shows 650,000 to 750,000 distinct CDR3 sequences, with approximately 14% occurring only once. Sequenced sample: blood. These receptors were collected from a woman aged 18-35 years with Graves' hyperthyroidism.

At least ten counts were recorded for this clonotype. The chain recombines TRBV30 with TRBJ2-7, with TRBD1 matching over 9 bases. Losses at the gene ends were 0 bases for V and 1 base for J; bases not matched to a gene: 4. The germline CDR1 and CDR2 sequences are GTSNPN and SVGIG (reference sequence). This CDR3 spans 15 amino acids. The CDR3 loop is CAWSVPGTGSYEQYF. The CDR3 DNA reads TGTGCCTGGAGTGTACCCGGGACAGGGTCCTACGAGCAGTACTTC.

This sequence joins TRBV6-2 or TRBV6-3 and TRBJ2-1; 7 bases align to TRBD1. V lost 0 bases to trimming and J lost 5 bases; unmatched junction nucleotides: 4. The CDR3 runs to 15 residues. Germline lookup yields CDR1 MNHEY and CDR2 SVGEGT. The CDR3 DNA sequence: TGTGCCAGCAGTTACTCCGGACAGGCACACAATGAGCAGTTCTTC. It yields the protein CASSYSGQAHNEQFF.